These 26 T cell receptor beta chains share one sample of origin, sequenced in a study of T cell clonality in common variable immunodeficiency. Here immunoSEQ multiplex PCR was the method, and the copy in TCRdb shows in-frame clones only, minus some. The specimen has 35,000 to 55,000 clones, none found just once. Sequences were obtained from peripheral blood mononuclear cells. The receptors originated from a person between 18 and 75 years old in good health.

This clone came up many times. The read falls 3 residues short of the CDR3 end, and the missing part is taken from the germline J gene. The chain joins TRBV12-3 or TRBV12-4 to TRBJ2-2; no firm D call. V was pared by 6 bases and J by 3 bases, with 17 bases between. The CDR3 is 16 amino acids. CDR3 amino acids: CASSPASLPDTGELFF. The covered CDR3 bases are TGTGCCAGCAGCCCCGCGAGCCTACCGGACACCGGGGAG.

Many counts were recorded for this clone. The read stops 3 residues short of the end of the CDR3; the missing end is completed from the germline J gene. This chain uses TRBV4-1 with TRBJ1-4; the D gene is possibly TRBD1 (5 bases). Germline CDR1 reads MGHRA; CDR2 reads YSYEKL. This CDR3 has 14 amino acids. The CDR3 bases that were read are TGCGCCAGCAGCCAACGGGGGGATTTTTCACCA. Translation: CASSQRGDFSP. The CDR3 in full is CASSQRGDFSPLFF.

This clone has a count of ten or more. The read halts 3 residues ahead of the CDR3 end, with the missing end drawn from the germline J gene. This chain joins TRBV20-1 and TRBJ2-7, with a tentative D call TRBD2 (6 bases). The germline V gene encodes CDR1 DFQATT and CDR2 SNEGSKA (reference sequence). CDR3 size: 14 residues. Trimming removed 4 bases at V and 3 bases at J, with 16 bases between. CDR3 in amino acids: CSAINSGVHYEQYF. The CDR3 DNA, read in part, is TGCAGTGCTATTAATAGCGGAGTCCACTACGAG.

This clone was seen repeatedly, ten times or more. The missing CDR3 end, 3 residues past where the read stops, is filled in from the germline J gene. The rearrangement joins TRBV12-3 or TRBV12-4 to TRBJ2-1; D perhaps matches TRBD1 (6 bases). Trimming removed 6 bases at V and 1 base at J, with 13 bases between. This CDR3 is 15 amino acids long. CDR3 bases read: TGTGCCAGCAGCTACCCCAGGGGTTCCTACAATGAG. Translated: CASSYPRGSYNE. The entire CDR3 protein is CASSYPRGSYNEQFF.

This clone was found many times. Read data end 3 residues before the CDR3 end; the end is taken from the germline J gene. This rearrangement joins TRBV29-1 to TRBJ2-5; TRBD1 matches 7 bases. Germline values: CDR1 SQVTM, CDR2 ANQGSEA. The CDR3 sequence is 11 residues long. V trimming: 7 bases; J trimming: 1 base; junction bases outside the gene matches: 0. The CDR3 spells CSGDSQETQYF. CDR3 bases read: TGCAGCGGGGACAGCCAAGAGACC.

This clone was found many times. The CDR3 end lies 3 residues beyond the end of the read and is filled in from the germline J gene. The gene calls are TRBV6-2 or TRBV6-3 and TRBJ1-5; 8 bases are shared with TRBD1. CDR1 MNHEY and CDR2 SVGEGT come from the germline V gene. V gave up 0 bases and J gave up 7 bases; unmatched junction bases: 8. This CDR3 region has 16 residues. The CDR3 protein is CASSYSRQGARQPQHF. CDR3 bases read: TGTGCCAGCAGTTACTCGAGGCAGGGGGCGCGGCAGCCC.

At least ten counts were recorded for this clone. Coverage ceases 3 residues before the CDR3 finishes, and the germline J gene fills in the end. The chain employs TRBV7-2 and TRBJ1-5, with D uncertain. The CDR3 runs to 13 residues. Germline CDR1 reads SGHTA; CDR2 reads FQGNSA. V lost 4 bases to trimming and J lost 3 bases, with 7 bases between them. CDR3 loop: CASSSHHNQPQHF. Incomplete CDR3 DNA: TGTGCCAGCAGCTCACACCACAATCAGCCC.

This clone was seen many times. Read data end 3 residues before the CDR3 end; the end is taken from the germline J gene. The chain joins TRBV10-3 to TRBJ2-1; 8 nucleotides align to TRBD2. The CDR3 extends over 14 amino acids. Trimming removed 4 bases from V and 7 bases from J; junction bases left unmatched: 6. CDR1 ENHRY and CDR2 SYGVKD come from the germline V gene. The CDR3: CAISGLAGRNEQFF. The sequenced CDR3 bases are TGTGCCATCAGTGGGCTAGCGGGCAGAAATGAG.

This clone was observed at least ten times. The CDR3 end falls 3 residues outside the read, so it is completed with the germline J gene. The gene calls are TRBV11-2 and TRBJ1-5; D possibly corresponds to TRBD1 (5 bases). The CDR3 extends over 15 amino acids. Trimming removed 3 bases at V and 1 base at J, with 10 bases between. Germline V CDR1 and CDR2: SGHAT, FQNNGV. Incomplete CDR3 DNA: TGTGCCAGCAGCTTCAGCTCAGGGAGCAATCAGCCC. It yields the protein CASSFSSGSNQP. The full-length CDR3 reads as CASSFSSGSNQPQHF.

This clone was recorded many times. Coverage ceases 3 residues before the CDR3 finishes, and the germline J gene fills in the end. The genes are TRBV19 and TRBJ2-1; TRBD2 aligns across 12 bases. This CDR3 region has 16 residues. CDR1 and CDR2 (germline): LNHDA, SQIVND (reference sequence). The trim removed 3 bases at V and 4 bases at J, leaving 4 bases unmatched. The covered CDR3 bases are TGTGCCAGTAGTATGTCCGGACTAGCGGGATACAATGAG. Its protein product is CASSMSGLAGYNE. The full CDR3 sequence reads CASSMSGLAGYNEQFF.

This clone has a count of ten or more. The CDR3 goes on 3 residues after the read ends, and that part is filled in from the germline J gene. The chain carries TRBV19 and TRBJ1-1; TRBD1 agrees at 7 bases. The CDR3 has 13 amino acids. The V and J ends lost 6 bases and 1 base, in that order; junction bases with no gene match: 2. Germline loops: CDR1 LNHDA, CDR2 SQIVND (reference sequence). This CDR3 reads CASSGQENTEAFF. The part of the CDR3 DNA that was read is TGTGCCAGTAGCGGACAGGAGAACACTGAA.

There are many counts of this clone. Read sequence stops 3 residues before the CDR3 end, and the germline J gene provides the missing end. The chain employs TRBV20-1 and TRBJ1-5, with D maybe TRBD1 (6 bases). Germline lookup yields CDR1 DFQATT and CDR2 SNEGSKA (reference sequence). The CDR3 totals 15 residues. V dropped 7 bases and J dropped 0 bases, with 16 bases sitting between them. This chain's CDR3 is CSVPRGQNSNQPQHF. The sequenced part of the CDR3 DNA is TGCAGTGTCCCGAGAGGACAGAATAGCAATCAGCCC.

As concerns this clone: A read error is likely here: a far larger clone is one base away. Read data end 3 residues before the CDR3 end; the end is taken from the germline J gene. The chain is built from TRBV7-2 and TRBJ2-7; a possible D gene is TRBD2 (6 bases). CDR1 is SGHTA, CDR2 FQGNSA, per germline. The length of the CDR3 is 15 residues. Trimming shortened V by 3 bases and J by 4 bases, and 16 bases separated the two germline ends. This chain's CDR3 is CASSLQSAGSYEQYF. The covered CDR3 bases are TGTGCCAGCAGCTTGCAGTCGGCGGGGTCGTACGAG.

In its sample, this clone was seen many times. The read ends 3 residues before the CDR3 terminus; that terminus is restored from the germline J gene. The V and J genes are TRBV2 and TRBJ1-1, with D tentatively TRBD1 (6 bases). The CDR3 is 14 amino acids. Germline V gene lookup returns CDR1 SNHLY and CDR2 FYNNEI. The V end lost 3 bases, the J end lost 3 bases, and 11 bases lay between the germline ends. Incomplete CDR3 DNA: TGTGCCAGCAGTGAGTCGTACAGGGACACTGAA. Translated: CASSESYRDTE. The whole CDR3 region reads CASSESYRDTEAFF.

This clone was counted ten times or more. CDR3 DNA (partial): TGTGCCAGCTCGGCAGGGGACTCTGGAAACACC. Translation gives CASSAGDSGNT. The full CDR3 protein is CASSAGDSGNTIYF. The genes are TRBV18 and TRBJ1-3; D is possibly TRBD1 (6 bases). The read halts 3 residues ahead of the CDR3 end, with the missing end drawn from the germline J gene. Trimming removed 6 bases at V and 0 bases at J, with 9 bases between. The CDR3 is 14 amino acids. Germline V gene data show CDR1 as KGHSH and CDR2 as LQKENI.

This clone was seen many times. The CDR3 end lies 3 residues beyond the end of the read and is filled in from the germline J gene. This chain links TRBV15 with TRBJ2-4; tentative D call: TRBD2 (6 bases). Germline V gene data show CDR1 as LNHNV and CDR2 as YYDKDF (reference sequence). The CDR3 runs 20 residues. Between the trimmed V and J ends, which lost 5 bases and 4 bases, there was a span of 30 bases. The CDR3 sequence is CATSAQEEGRTIWEKNIQYF. The DNA read from the CDR3 is TGTGCCACCAGCGCCCAAGAGGAGGGGAGGACTATCTGGGAAAAAAACATT. Full variable domain (remainder filled in from reference TRBV15 and TRBJ2-4): DAMVIQNPRYQVTQFGKPVTLSCSQTLNHNVMYWYQQKSSQAPKLLFHYYDKDFNNEADTPDNFQSRRPNTSFCFLDIRSPGLGDTAMYLCATSAQEEGRTIWEKNIQYFGAGTRLSVL.

This clone was counted many times. The read ends 3 residues before the CDR3 terminus; that terminus is restored from the germline J gene. The rearrangement uses TRBV30 and TRBJ1-2; TRBD1 aligns across 8 bases. V lost 5 bases, J lost 2 bases, and 7 bases stayed unmatched. This CDR3 has 14 amino acids. CDR1 is GTSNPN, CDR2 SVGIG, per germline (reference sequence). The CDR3 DNA, read in part, is TGTGCCTGGGTCCGGACAGGGCAAAACTATGGC. Its translation: CAWVRTGQNYG. The entire CDR3 reads CAWVRTGQNYGYTF.

This clone was detected ten times or more. The read comes to an end 3 residues before the CDR3 does, leaving the germline J gene to fill in the end. The chain recombines TRBV6-1 with TRBJ1-1; D might be TRBD1 (5 bases). The CDR3 extends over 14 amino acids. Germline V lookup: CDR1 MNHNS, CDR2 SASEGT. V lost 2 bases and J 1 base, leaving 8 bases between the germline ends. CDR3 DNA (partial): TGTGCCAGCAGTGAACCTGACAGGAACACTGAA. Translation: CASSEPDRNTE. The whole CDR3 sequence reads CASSEPDRNTEAFF.

This clone was counted many times. The read halts 3 residues ahead of the CDR3 end, with the missing end drawn from the germline J gene. J is TRBJ1-1 and V is TRBV5-1; D gene ambiguous. The CDR3 totals 16 residues. V dropped 1 base and J dropped 4 bases, with 17 bases sitting between them. The germline CDR1 and CDR2 sequences are SGHRS and YFSETQ. The covered CDR3 bases are TGCGCCAGCAGCTTGACCAAACGTAGGGTACTCACTGAA. Protein: CASSLTKRRVLTE. The whole CDR3 is CASSLTKRRVLTEAFF.

This clone was detected ten times or more. The read ends 3 residues shy of where the CDR3 ends; the end is completed using the germline J gene. This chain uses TRBV20-1 with TRBJ2-2; 12 bases match TRBD2. CDR1 and CDR2 from the germline V gene are DFQATT and SNEGSKA (reference sequence). This CDR3 is built from 16 residues. Losses at the gene ends were 2 bases for V and 0 bases for J; bases not matched to a gene: 1. Partial CDR3 DNA: TGCAGTGCTAGACTAGCGGGGGGGTCGAACACCGGGGAG. Its translation: CSARLAGGSNTGE. Given in full, the CDR3 is CSARLAGGSNTGELFF.

This clone was seen repeatedly, ten times or more. The read terminates 3 residues ahead of where the CDR3 ends, so the germline J gene completes it. V usage is TRBV19 and J usage is TRBJ1-1, with 7 bases lining up with TRBD1. The CDR3 has 14 amino acids. J gave up 0 bases and V 5 bases, and 3 bases lay outside the gene matches. CDR1 is LNHDA, CDR2 SQIVND, per germline (reference sequence). The sequenced CDR3 bases are TGTGCCAGTAGTTGGGGACAGTTGAACACTGAA. Translation gives CASSWGQLNTE. The entire CDR3 protein is CASSWGQLNTEAFF.

This clone was found many times. The sequenced fragment ends 3 residues before the CDR3 boundary, so the rest is inferred from the germline J gene. The chain recombines TRBV9 with TRBJ2-1; D call uncertain. Trimming took 4 bases from V and 5 from J, leaving 10 bases between them. Germline lookup yields CDR1 SGDLS and CDR2 YYNGEE. This CDR3 has 13 amino acids. CDR3 sequence: CASSPQVDNEQFF. CDR3 DNA (partial): TGTGCCAGCAGCCCCCAGGTTGACAATGAG.

This clone was recorded many times. The CDR3 is cut off 3 residues early in the read; its end comes from the germline J gene. V usage is TRBV20-1 and J usage is TRBJ2-2; D call uncertain. The germline V gene has CDR1 DFQATT and CDR2 SNEGSKA (reference sequence). V lost 0 bases and J lost 5, with 13 bases in between. The length of the CDR3 is 15 residues. CDR3 in amino acids: CSARDHGPPTGELFF. The part of the CDR3 DNA that was read is TGCAGTGCTAGAGATCATGGGCCACCGACCGGGGAG.

The table lists this clone with many counts. The read ends 3 residues early relative to the CDR3; the germline J gene fills the gap. J is TRBJ2-7 and V is TRBV20-1; 9 nucleotides line up with TRBD2. J gave up 3 bases and V 8 bases, and 11 bases lay outside the gene matches. There are 14 residues in the CDR3. Germline lookup yields CDR1 DFQATT and CDR2 SNEGSKA (reference sequence). CDR3 sequence: CSSLEAGGYYEQYF. Incomplete CDR3 DNA: TGCAGTAGCCTTGAAGCGGGAGGTTACTACGAG.

This clone was seen repeatedly, ten times or more. The DNA ends 3 residues before the CDR3 does, and the rest of the CDR3 is filled in from the germline J gene. The chain has TRBV4-1 and TRBJ1-2; 7 bases are a match to TRBD1. This CDR3 region has 12 residues. Per the germline V gene, CDR1 is MGHRA and CDR2 is YSYEKL. CDR3 bases read: TGCGCCAGCAGCCATAGGACAGGACCC. It yields the protein CASSHRTGP. The whole CDR3 protein reads CASSHRTGPYTF.

This clone was seen at least ten times. The sequenced fragment ends 3 residues before the CDR3 boundary, so the rest is inferred from the germline J gene. The chain employs TRBV18 and TRBJ2-3; 9 nucleotides line up with TRBD2. Germline V lookup: CDR1 KGHSH, CDR2 LQKENI. The CDR3 is 15 residues long. V lost 6 bases, J lost 0 bases, and 4 bases stayed unmatched. The CDR3 is CASSLSGGSTDTQYF. The CDR3 bases that were read are TGTGCCAGCTCGCTGAGCGGGGGGAGCACAGATACG.